This record looks at one T cell receptor beta chain sequence and its context. Its antigen is unidentified. The CDR3 runs 13 residues. The V gene's germline CDR1 is SQVTM and CDR2 ANQGSEA. Deletions cut 7 bases from V and 2 bases from J, with 12 bases between. This sample is part of a study of cytomegalovirus exposure and HLA in healthy donors. Across the study: It was reported in a later analysis that the same platform had been used for the 120 validation repertoires as for the 666 first-cohort repertoires.

Sequencing used immunoSEQ multiplex PCR; TCRdb keeps in-frame clones, though not all of them. The sample has under 250,000 clones; about 88% are singletons. General study findings and limits: Most TCRs appeared rarely, but some public TCRs recurred in many donors.

The rearrangement uses TRBV29-1 and TRBJ2-1, with D possibly being TRBD2 (6 bases). The receptor comes from a man younger than 35 in good health and CMV-seropositive. The sequenced sample consisted of PBMCs. CDR3 bases: TGCAGCGGGCAGCGGGCTACCTACAATGAGCAGTTCTTC. This encodes CSGQRATYNEQFF.